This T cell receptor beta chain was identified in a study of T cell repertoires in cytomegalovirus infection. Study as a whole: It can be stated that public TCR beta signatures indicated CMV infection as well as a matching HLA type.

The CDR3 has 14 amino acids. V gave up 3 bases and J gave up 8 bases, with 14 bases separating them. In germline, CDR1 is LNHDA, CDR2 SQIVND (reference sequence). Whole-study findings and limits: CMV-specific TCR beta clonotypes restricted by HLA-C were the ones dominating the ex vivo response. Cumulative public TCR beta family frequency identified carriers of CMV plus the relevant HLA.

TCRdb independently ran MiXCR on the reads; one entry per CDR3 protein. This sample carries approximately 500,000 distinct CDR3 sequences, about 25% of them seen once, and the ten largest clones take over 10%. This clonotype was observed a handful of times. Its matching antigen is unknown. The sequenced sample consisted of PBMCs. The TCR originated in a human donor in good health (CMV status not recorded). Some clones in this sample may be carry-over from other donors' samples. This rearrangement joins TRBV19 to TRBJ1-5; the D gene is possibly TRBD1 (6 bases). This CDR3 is CASSMRQGIEPQHF. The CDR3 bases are TGTGCCAGTAGTATGAGGCAGGGGATAGAGCCCCAGCATTTT. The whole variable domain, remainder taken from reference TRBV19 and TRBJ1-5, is DGGITQSPKYLFRKEGQNVTLSCEQNLNHDAMYWYRQDPGQGLRLIYYSQIVNDFQKGDIAEGYSVSREKKESFPLTVTSAQKNPTAFYLCASSMRQGIEPQHFGDGTRLSIL.